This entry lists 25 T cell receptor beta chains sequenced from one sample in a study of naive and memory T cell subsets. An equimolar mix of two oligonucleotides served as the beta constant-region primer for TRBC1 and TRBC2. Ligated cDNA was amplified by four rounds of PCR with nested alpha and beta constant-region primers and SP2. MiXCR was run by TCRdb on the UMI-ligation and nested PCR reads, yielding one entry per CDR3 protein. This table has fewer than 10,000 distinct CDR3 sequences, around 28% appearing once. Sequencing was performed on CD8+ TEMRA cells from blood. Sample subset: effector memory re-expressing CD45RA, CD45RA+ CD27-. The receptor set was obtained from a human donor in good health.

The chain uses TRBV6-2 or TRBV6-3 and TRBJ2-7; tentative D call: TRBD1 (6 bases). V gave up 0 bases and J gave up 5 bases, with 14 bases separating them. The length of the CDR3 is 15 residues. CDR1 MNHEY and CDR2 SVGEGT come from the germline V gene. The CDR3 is CASSYSGAPGHEQYF. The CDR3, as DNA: TGTGCCAGCAGTTACTCGGGGGCTCCCGGCCACGAGCAGTACTTC.

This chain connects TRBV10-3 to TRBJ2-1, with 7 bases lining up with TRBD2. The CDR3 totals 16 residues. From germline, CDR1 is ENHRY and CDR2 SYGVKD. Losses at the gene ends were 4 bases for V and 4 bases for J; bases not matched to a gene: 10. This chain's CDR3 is CAISVGGEGVYNEQFF. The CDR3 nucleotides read TGTGCCATCAGTGTGGGAGGGGAAGGGGTTTACAATGAGCAGTTCTTC.

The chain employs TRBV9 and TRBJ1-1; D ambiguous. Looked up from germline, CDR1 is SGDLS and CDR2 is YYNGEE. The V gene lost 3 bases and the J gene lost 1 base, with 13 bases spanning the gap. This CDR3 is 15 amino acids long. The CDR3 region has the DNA TGTGCCAGCAGCGCCCGAGGAAATGGGAACACTGAAGCTTTCTTT. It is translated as CASSARGNGNTEAFF.

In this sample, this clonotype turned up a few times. This CDR3 is CSARAASRNTIYF. The CDR3 DNA reads TGCAGTGCTAGAGCGGCCAGCAGAAACACCATATATTTT. This sequence joins TRBV20-1 and TRBJ1-3; the D is unclear. There are 13 residues in the CDR3. Trimming pared 1 base from V and 5 bases from J, leaving 9 bases between. The germline CDR1 and CDR2 sequences are DFQATT and SNEGSKA (reference sequence).

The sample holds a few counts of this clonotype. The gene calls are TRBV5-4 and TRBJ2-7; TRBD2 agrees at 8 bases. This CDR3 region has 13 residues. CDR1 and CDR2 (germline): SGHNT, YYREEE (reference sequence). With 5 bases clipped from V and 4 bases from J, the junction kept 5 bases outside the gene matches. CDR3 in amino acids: CASRSGLGYEQYF. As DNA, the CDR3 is TGTGCCAGCAGATCGGGACTAGGGTACGAGCAGTACTTC.

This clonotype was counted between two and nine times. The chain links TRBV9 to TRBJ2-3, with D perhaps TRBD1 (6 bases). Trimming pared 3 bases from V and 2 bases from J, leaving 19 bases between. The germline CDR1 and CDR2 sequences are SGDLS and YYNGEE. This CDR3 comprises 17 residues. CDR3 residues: CASSAGDTSVSTDTQYF. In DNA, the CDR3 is TGTGCCAGCAGCGCTGGGGACACCTCCGTTTCCACAGATACGCAGTATTTT.

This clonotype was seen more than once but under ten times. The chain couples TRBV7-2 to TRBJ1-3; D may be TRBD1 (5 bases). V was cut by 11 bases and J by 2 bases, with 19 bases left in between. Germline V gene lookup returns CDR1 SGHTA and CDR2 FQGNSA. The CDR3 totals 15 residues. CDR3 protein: CAVASVLGAGNTIYF. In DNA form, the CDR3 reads TGTGCCGTGGCCTCAGTCTTGGGGGCTGGAAACACCATATATTTT. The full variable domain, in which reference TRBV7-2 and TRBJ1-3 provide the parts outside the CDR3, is GAGVSQSPSNKVTEKGKDVELRCDPISGHTALYWYRQSLGQGLEFLIYFQGNSAPDKSGLPSDRFSAERTGGSVSTLTIQRTQQEDSAVYLCAVASVLGAGNTIYFGEGSWLTVV.

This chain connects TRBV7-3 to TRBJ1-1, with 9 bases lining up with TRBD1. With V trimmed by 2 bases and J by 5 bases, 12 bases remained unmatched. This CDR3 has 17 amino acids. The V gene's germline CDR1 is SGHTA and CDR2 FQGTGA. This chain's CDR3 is CASSLLESGTGQTEAFF. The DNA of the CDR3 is TGTGCCAGCAGCTTACTCGAGTCGGGGACAGGGCAGACTGAAGCTTTCTTT.

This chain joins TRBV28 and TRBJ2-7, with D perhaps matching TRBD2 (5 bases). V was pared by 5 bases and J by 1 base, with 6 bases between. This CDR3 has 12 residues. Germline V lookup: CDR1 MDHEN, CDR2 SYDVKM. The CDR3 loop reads CASSTGSYEQYF. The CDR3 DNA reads TGTGCCAGCAGTACGGGATCCTACGAGCAGTACTTC.

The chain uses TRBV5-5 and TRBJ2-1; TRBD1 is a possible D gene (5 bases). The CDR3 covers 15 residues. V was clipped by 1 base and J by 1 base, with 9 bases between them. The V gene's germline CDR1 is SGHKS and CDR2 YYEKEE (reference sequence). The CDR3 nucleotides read TGTGCCAGCAGCTTGAGGGGTCAATCCTACAATGAGCAGTTCTTC. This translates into CASSLRGQSYNEQFF.

The chain's CDR3 is CASSKARVPSTHEAFF. The CDR3 DNA follows: TGTGCCAGCAGCAAAGCCAGAGTTCCCTCCACCCATGAAGCTTTCTTT. V and J are TRBV21-1 and TRBJ1-1. TRBV21-1 is an annotated pseudogene. The CDR3 is 16 amino acids.

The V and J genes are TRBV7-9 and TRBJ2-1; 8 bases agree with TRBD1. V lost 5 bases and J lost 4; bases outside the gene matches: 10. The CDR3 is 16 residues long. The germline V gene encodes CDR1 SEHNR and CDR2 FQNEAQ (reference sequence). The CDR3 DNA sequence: TGTGCCAGCAGCGCCCAGGGGGCAGGGGGATACAATGAGCAGTTCTTC. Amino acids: CASSAQGAGGYNEQFF.

The CDR3 region is CASSQDGTSGYNEQFF. Here the CDR3 DNA reads TGTGCCAGCAGCCAAGATGGGACTAGCGGTTACAATGAGCAGTTCTTC. The chain joins TRBV3-1 to TRBJ2-1; 11 nucleotides line up with TRBD2. The CDR3 totals 16 residues. Per the germline V gene, CDR1 is LGHDT and CDR2 is YNNKEL (reference sequence). After removal of 0 bases from V and 4 bases from J, the junction contained 2 bases not matched to a gene.

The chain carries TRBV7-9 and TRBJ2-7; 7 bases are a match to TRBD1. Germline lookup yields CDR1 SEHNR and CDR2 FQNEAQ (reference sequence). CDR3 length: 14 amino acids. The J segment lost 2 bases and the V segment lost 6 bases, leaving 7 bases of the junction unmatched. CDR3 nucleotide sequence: TGTGCCAGCAGTGACCGGGACAGACCCTACGAGCAGTACTTC. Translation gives CASSDRDRPYEQYF.

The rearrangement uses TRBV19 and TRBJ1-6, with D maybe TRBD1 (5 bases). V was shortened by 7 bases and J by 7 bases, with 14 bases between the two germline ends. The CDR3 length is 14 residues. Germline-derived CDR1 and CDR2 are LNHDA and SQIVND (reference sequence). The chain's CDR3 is CASTLSGLNSPLHF. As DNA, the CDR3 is TGTGCCAGTACACTCTCGGGACTCAATTCACCCCTCCACTTT. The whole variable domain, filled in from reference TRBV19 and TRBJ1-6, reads DGGITQSPKYLFRKEGQNVTLSCEQNLNHDAMYWYRQDPGQGLRLIYYSQIVNDFQKGDIAEGYSVSREKKESFPLTVTSAQKNPTAFYLCASTLSGLNSPLHFGNGTRLTVT.

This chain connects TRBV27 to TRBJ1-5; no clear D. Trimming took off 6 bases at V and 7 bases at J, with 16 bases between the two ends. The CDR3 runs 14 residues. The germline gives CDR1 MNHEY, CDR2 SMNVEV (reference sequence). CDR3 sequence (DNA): TGTGCCAGCAGCCCCATCACGGGGAAACAGCCCCAGCATTTT. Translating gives CASSPITGKQPQHF.

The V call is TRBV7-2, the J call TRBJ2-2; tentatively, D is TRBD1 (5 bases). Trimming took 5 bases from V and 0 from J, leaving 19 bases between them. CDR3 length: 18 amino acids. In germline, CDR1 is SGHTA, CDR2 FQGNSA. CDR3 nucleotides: TGTGCCAGCAGCCAACGGTTGGACACGCTATCGAACACCGGGGAGCTGTTTTTT. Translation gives CASSQRLDTLSNTGELFF. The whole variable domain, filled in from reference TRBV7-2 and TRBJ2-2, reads GAGVSQSPSNKVTEKGKDVELRCDPISGHTALYWYRQSLGQGLEFLIYFQGNSAPDKSGLPSDRFSAERTGGSVSTLTIQRTQQEDSAVYLCASSQRLDTLSNTGELFFGEGSRLTVL.

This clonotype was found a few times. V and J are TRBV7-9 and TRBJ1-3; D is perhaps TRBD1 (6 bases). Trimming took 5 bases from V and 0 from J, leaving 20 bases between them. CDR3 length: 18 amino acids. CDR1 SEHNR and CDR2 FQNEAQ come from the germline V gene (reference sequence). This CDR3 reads CASSPWWGGLSSGNTIYF. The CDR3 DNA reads TGTGCCAGCAGCCCCTGGTGGGGGGGGCTAAGCTCTGGAAACACCATATATTTT. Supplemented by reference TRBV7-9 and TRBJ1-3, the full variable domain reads DTGVSQNPRHKITKRGQNVTFRCDPISEHNRLYWYRQTLGQGPEFLTYFQNEAQLEKSRLLSDRFSAERPKGSFSTLEIQRTEQGDSAMYLCASSPWWGGLSSGNTIYFGEGSWLTVV.

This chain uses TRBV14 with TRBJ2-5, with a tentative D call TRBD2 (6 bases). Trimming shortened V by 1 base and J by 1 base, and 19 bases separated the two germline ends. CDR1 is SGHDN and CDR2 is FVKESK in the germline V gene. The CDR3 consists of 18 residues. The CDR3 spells CASSQGGWIIGGQETQYF. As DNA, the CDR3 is TGTGCCAGCAGCCAAGGAGGATGGATTATCGGGGGCCAAGAGACCCAGTACTTC. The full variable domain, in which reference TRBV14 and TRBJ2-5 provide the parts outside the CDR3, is EAGVTQFPSHSVIEKGQTVTLRCDPISGHDNLYWYRRVMGKEIKFLLHFVKESKQDESGMPNNRFLAERTGGTYSTLKVQPAELEDSGVYFCASSQGGWIIGGQETQYFGPGTRLLVL.

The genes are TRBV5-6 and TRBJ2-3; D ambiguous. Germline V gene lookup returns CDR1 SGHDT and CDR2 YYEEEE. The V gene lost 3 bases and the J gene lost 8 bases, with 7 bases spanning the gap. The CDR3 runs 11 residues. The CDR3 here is CASSSDVTQYF. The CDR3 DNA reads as TGTGCCAGCAGCTCAGATGTTACGCAGTATTTT.

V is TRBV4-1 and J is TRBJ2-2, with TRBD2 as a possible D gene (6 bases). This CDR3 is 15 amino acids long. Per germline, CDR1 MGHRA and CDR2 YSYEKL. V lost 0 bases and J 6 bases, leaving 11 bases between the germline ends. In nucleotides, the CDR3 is TGCGCCAGCAGCCAAGAAACATGGGGGGCCGGGGAGCTGTTTTTT. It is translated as CASSQETWGAGELFF.

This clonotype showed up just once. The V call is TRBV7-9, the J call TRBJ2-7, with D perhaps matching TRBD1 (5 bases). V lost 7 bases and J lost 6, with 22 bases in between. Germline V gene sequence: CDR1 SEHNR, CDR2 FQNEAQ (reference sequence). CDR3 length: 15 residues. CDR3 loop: CASMGTSWGRLEQYF. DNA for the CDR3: TGTGCCAGCATGGGCACGTCCTGGGGCCGCCTCGAGCAGTACTTC.

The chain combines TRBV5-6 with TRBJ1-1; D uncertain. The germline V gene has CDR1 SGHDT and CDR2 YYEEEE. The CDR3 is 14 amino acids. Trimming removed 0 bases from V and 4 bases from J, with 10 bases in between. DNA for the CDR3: TGTGCCAGCAGCTTGGAGCGTATCACCACTGAAGCTTTCTTT. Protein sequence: CASSLERITTEAFF.

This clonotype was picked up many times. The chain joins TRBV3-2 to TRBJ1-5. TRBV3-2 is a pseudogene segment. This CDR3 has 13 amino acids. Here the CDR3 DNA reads TGTGCCAGCAGCCGGGTTAGCAATCAGCCCCAGCATTTT. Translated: CASSRVSNQPQHF.

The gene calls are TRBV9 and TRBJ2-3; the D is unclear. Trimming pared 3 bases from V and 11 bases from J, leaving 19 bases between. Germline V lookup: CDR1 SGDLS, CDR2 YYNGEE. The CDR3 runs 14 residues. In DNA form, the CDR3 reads TGTGCCAGCAGCGCCCCGCCGGCTCCACATATGCAGTATTTT. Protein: CASSAPPAPHMQYF.